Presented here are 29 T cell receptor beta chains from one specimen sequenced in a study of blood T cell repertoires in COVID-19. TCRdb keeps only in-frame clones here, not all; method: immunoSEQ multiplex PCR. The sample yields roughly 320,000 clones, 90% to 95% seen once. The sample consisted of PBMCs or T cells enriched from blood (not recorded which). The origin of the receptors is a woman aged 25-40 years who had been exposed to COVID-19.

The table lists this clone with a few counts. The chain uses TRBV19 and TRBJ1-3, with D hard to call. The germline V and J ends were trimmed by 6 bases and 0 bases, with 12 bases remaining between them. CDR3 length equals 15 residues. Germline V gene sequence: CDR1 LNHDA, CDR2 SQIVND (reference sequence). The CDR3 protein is CASSLQKISGNTIYF. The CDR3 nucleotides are TGTGCCAGTAGCCTACAGAAAATCTCTGGAAACACCATATATTTT.

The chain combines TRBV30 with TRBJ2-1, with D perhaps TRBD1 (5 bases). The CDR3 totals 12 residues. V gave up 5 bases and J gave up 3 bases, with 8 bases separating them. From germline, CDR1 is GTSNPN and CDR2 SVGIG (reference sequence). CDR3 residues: CAWADSYNEQFF. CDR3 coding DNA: TGTGCCTGGGCCGACAGCTACAATGAGCAGTTCTTC.

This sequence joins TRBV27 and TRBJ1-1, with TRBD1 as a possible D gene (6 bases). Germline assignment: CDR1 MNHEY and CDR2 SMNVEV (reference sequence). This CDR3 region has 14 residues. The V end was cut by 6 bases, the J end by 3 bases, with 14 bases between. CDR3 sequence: CASRLRGEYTEAFF. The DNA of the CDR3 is TGTGCCAGCAGACTCAGGGGTGAATACACTGAAGCTTTCTTT.

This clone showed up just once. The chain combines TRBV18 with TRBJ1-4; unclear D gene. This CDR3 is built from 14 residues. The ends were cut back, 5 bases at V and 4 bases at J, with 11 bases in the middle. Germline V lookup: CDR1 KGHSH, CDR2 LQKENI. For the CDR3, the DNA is TGTGCCAGCTCAGATCAGCTAGGTAATGAAAAACTGTTTTTT. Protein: CASSDQLGNEKLFF.

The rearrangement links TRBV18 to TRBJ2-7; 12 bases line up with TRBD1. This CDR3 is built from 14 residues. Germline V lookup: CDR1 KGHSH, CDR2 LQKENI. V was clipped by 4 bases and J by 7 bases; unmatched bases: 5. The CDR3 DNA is TGTGCCAGCTCACAGGGACAGGGGGCGCGTGAGCAGTACTTC. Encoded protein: CASSQGQGAREQYF.

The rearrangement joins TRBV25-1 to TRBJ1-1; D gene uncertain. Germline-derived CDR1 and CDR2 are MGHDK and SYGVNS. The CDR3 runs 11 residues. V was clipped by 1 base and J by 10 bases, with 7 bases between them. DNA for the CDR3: TGTGCCAGCAGTGAATTGACTCGAGCTTTCTTT. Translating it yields CASSELTRAFF.

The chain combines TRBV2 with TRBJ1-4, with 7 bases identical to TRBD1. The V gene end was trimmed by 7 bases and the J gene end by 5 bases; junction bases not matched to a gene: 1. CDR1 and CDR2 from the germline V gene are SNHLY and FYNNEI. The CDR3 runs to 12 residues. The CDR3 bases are TGTGCCAGCAAGACAGGGAATGAAAAACTGTTTTTT. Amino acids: CASKTGNEKLFF.

The CDR3, as DNA: TGTGCCAGCAGCTTAGAGCCCCGACAGGGGAACTATGGCTACACCTTC. Amino acid sequence: CASSLEPRQGNYGYTF. The rearrangement uses TRBV11-2 and TRBJ1-2, with 8 bases matching TRBD1. The V segment lost 0 bases and the J segment 2 bases; nucleotides outside the gene matches: 5. The CDR3 covers 16 residues. CDR1 is SGHAT, CDR2 FQNNGV, per germline.

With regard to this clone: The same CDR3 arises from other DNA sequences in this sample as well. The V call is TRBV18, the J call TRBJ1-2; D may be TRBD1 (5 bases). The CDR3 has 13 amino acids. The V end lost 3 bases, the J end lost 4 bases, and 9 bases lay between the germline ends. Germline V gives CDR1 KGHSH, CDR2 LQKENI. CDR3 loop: CASSPPGGYGYTF. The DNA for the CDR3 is TGTGCCAGCTCACCTCCGGGGGGCTATGGCTACACCTTC.

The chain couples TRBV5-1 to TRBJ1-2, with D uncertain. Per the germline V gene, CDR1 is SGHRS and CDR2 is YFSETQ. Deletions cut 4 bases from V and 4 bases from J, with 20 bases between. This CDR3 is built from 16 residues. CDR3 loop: CASSPGYPEFAYGYTF. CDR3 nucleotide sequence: TGCGCCAGCAGCCCGGGATATCCGGAGTTCGCCTATGGCTACACCTTC.

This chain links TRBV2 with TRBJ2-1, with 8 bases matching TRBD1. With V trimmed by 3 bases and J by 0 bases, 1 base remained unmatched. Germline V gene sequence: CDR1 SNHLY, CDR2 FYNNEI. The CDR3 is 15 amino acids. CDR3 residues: CASSDTGGSYNEQFF. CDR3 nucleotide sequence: TGTGCCAGCAGTGATACAGGGGGCTCCTACAATGAGCAGTTCTTC.

The CDR3 DNA sequence: TGTGCCAGCAGCTTGGCAGGGTCTGCCGGCTACACCTTC. Encoded protein: CASSLAGSAGYTF. The V and J genes are TRBV5-6 and TRBJ1-2, with D maybe TRBD1 (5 bases). Germline values: CDR1 SGHDT, CDR2 YYEEEE. V was shortened by 0 bases and J by 8 bases, with 11 bases between the two germline ends. The CDR3 consists of 13 residues.

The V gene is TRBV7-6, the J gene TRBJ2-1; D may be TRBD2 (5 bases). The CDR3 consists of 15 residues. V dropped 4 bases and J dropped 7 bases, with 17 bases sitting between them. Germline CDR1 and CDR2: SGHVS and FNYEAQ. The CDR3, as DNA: TGTGCCAGCAGCTCCACTAGTGGAGTGGGAAATGAGCAGTTCTTC. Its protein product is CASSSTSGVGNEQFF.

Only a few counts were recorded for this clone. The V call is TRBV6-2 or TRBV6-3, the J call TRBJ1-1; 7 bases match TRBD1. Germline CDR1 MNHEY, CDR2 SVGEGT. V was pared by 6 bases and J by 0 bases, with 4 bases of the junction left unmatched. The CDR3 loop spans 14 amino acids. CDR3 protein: CASSKGQMNTEAFF. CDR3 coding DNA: TGTGCCAGCAGCAAGGGACAGATGAACACTGAAGCTTTCTTT.

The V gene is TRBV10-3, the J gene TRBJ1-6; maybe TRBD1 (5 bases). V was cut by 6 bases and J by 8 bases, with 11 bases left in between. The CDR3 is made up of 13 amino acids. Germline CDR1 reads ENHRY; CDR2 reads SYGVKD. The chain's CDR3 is CAIRGPYDSPLHF. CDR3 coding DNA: TGTGCCATCAGGGGGCCTTATGATTCACCCCTCCACTTT.

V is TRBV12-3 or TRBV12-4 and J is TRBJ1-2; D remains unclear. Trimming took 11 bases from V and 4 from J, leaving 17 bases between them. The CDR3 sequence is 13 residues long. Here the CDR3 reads CAGSSGLSYGYTF. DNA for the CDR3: TGTGCCGGATCCAGCGGTTTAAGCTATGGCTACACCTTC.

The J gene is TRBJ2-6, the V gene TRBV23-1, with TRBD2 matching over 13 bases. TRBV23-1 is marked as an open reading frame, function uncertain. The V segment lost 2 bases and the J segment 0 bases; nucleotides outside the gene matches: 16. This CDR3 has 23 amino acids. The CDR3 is CASSQPYETGTSGVNSGANVLTF. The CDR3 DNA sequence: TGCGCCAGCAGTCAACCCTATGAAACCGGGACTAGCGGGGTAAACTCTGGGGCCAACGTCCTGACTTTC.

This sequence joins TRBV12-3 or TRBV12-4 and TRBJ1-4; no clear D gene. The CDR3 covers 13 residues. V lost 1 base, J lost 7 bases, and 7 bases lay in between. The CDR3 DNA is TGTGCCAGCAGTTTAGTGACGGGTGAAAAACTGTTTTTT. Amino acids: CASSLVTGEKLFF.

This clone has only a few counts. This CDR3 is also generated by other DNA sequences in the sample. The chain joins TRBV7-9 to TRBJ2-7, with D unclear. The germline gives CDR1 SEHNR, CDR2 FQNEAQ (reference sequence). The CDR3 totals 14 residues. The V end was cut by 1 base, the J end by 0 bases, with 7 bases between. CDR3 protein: CASSLGTVSYEQYF. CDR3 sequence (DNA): TGTGCCAGCAGCTTAGGTACAGTCTCCTACGAGCAGTACTTC.

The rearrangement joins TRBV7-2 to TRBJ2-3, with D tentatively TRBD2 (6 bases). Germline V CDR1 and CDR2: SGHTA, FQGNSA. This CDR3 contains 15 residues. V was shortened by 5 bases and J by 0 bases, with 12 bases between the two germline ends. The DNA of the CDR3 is TGTGCCAGCAGCCTTCGTAGCGGTAGCACAGATACGCAGTATTTT. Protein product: CASSLRSGSTDTQYF. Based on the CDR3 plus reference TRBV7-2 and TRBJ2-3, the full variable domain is GAGVSQSPSNKVTEKGKDVELRCDPISGHTALYWYRQSLGQGLEFLIYFQGNSAPDKSGLPSDRFSAERTGGSVSTLTIQRTQQEDSAVYLCASSLRSGSTDTQYFGPGTRLTVL.

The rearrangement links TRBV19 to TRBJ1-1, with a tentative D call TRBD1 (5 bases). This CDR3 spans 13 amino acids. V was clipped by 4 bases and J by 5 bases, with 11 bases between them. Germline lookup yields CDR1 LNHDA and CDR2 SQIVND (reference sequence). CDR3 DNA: TGTGCCAGTAGTAAGGGTCAGGGAACTGAAGCTTTCTTT. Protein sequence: CASSKGQGTEAFF.

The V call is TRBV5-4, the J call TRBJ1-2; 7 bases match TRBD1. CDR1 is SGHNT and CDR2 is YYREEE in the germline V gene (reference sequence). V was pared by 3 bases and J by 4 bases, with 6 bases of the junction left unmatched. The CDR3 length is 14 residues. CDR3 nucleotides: TGTGCCAGCAGCTCTCCGACAGGGAGCTATGGCTACACCTTC. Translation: CASSSPTGSYGYTF.

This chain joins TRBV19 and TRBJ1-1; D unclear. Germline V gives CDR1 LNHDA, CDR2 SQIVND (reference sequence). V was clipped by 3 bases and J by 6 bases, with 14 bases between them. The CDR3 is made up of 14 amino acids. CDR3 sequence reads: CASSIAGDSSEAFF. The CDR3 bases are TGTGCCAGTAGTATTGCCGGGGATTCTTCTGAAGCTTTCTTT.

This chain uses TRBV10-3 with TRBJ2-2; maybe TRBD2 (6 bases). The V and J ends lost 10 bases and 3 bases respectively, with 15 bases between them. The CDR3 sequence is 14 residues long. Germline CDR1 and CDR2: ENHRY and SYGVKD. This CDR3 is CATQTSRDTGELFF. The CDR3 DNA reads TGTGCCACCCAGACTAGTCGGGACACCGGGGAGCTGTTTTTT.

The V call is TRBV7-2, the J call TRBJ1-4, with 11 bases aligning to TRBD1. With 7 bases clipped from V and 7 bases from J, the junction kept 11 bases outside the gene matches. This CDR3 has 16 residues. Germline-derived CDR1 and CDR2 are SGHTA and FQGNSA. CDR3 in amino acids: CASTPGPGTGGEKLFF. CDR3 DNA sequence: TGTGCCAGCACCCCAGGACCGGGGACAGGGGGTGAAAAACTGTTTTTT. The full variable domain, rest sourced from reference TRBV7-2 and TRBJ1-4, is GAGVSQSPSNKVTEKGKDVELRCDPISGHTALYWYRQSLGQGLEFLIYFQGNSAPDKSGLPSDRFSAERTGGSVSTLTIQRTQQEDSAVYLCASTPGPGTGGEKLFFGSGTQLSVL.

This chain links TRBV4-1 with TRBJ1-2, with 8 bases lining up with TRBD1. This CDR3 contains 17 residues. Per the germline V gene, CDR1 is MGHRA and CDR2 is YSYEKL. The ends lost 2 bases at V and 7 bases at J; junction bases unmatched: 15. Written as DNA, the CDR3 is TGCGCCAGCAGCCAACGAGGGGCAGGGGGCGATGGTTTTGGCTACACCTTC. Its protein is CASSQRGAGGDGFGYTF.

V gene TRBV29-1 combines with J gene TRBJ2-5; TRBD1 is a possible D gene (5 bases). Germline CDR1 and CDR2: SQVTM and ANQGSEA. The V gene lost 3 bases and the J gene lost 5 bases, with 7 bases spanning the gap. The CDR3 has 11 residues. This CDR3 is CSVDPGETQYF. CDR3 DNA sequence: TGCAGCGTTGATCCAGGGGAGACCCAGTACTTC.

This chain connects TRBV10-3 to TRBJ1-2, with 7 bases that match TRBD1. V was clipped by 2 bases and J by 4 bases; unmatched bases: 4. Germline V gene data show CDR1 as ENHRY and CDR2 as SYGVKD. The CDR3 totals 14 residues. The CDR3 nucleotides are TGTGCCATCAGTGAGACCGGGACAGCCTATGGCTACACCTTC. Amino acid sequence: CAISETGTAYGYTF.

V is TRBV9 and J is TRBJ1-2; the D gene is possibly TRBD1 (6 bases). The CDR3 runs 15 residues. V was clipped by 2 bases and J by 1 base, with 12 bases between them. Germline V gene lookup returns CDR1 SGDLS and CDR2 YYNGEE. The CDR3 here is CASSVGQGNNYGYTF. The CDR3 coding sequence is TGTGCCAGCAGCGTGGGGCAGGGGAATAACTATGGCTACACCTTC.